This TCR beta chain was recorded in a study of response to subunit inactivated influenza vaccine listed by TCRdb under 2018. About the study as a whole: Deep quantitative profiling of the T cell receptor repertoire was used in the study to follow responses to a trivalent subunit inactivated influenza vaccine. Findings and caveats that apply to the study as a whole: The authors suggested that each seasonal influenza vaccination may recruit only a limited number of new T cells.

Library method: RT-PCR. Sequencing was carried out with an Illumina HiSeq 2500. In TCRdb, the public reads were trimmed at Q25 with fastp and aligned with MiXCR, with productive beta chains retained. Every entry covers one CDR3 protein and lists the most common genes and DNA from its rows. The sample has some 500,000 distinct CDR3 sequences on record, 16% of them singletons. The ten most abundant clones make up less than 4% of the sample. This clonotype was counted between two and nine times. Its antigen remains undetermined. Per-base quality was not reported, and no clone a single base away is much larger than it. The CDR3 measures 12 amino acids from cysteine to phenylalanine. Just CDR3 DNA is preserved here, 36 bases in frame from base 1. In the germline V gene, CDR1 corresponds to SGHRS and CDR2 to YFSETQ. V loses 5 bases, J loses 7 bases, and the germline ends lie 10 bases apart.

The sequences come from CD4+ T cells sorted from PBMCs, collected around 2 years after vaccination. The clonotype was recovered from a man between 50 and 69 years old who received an inactivated influenza vaccine. Donor details come from another sample of the same person, matched by shared clones. The chain joins TRBV5-1 to TRBJ2-1; no D gene can be assigned with confidence. The CDR3 protein: CASSVFMNEQFF. The nucleotide sequence reads TGCGCCAGCAGTGTCTTTATGAATGAGCAGTTCTTC.